One TCR beta chain is described in this entry. The CDR3 sequence is 16 residues long. Germline values: CDR1 SGHTA, CDR2 FQGNSA. V lost 3 bases, J lost 5 bases, and 6 bases stayed unmatched. Assay used: immunoSEQ multiplex PCR; TCRdb lists only in-frame clones, some missing. The profile shows tens of thousands of clones, around 76% of them singletons. The data belong to a study of blood T cell repertoires in COVID-19. V usage is TRBV7-2 and J usage is TRBJ2-3; 12 nucleotides line up with TRBD1. This clonotype originated in a man aged 45-65 years with active or convalescent COVID-19. The source material was peripheral blood. CDR3 nucleotide sequence: TGTGCCAGCAGCTTCGCTTGGGACAGGGGGCAAGATACGCAGTATTTT. Translating it yields CASSFAWDRGQDTQYF.